The next 20 T cell receptor beta chains were all read from a single sample in a study of glioma-infiltrating T cells. The iRepertoire nested amplicon-rescue multiplex PCR amplified TCR alpha and beta CDR3s from RNA. MiXCR, applied by TCRdb to the multiplex PCR reads, yields one record per CDR3 protein. The sample holds approximately 100,000 distinct CDR3 sequences, less than 30% seen once. The sample was glioma tissue, nonneoplastic brain tissue, or PBMCs (not recorded which). The receptor set was obtained from a human donor with low-grade glioma or glioblastoma, undergoing nonglioma brain surgery, or in good health (not recorded which).

This clonotype was seen repeatedly, ten times or more. This chain's CDR3 is CASSLVRGPYEQYF. Here the CDR3 DNA reads TGTGCCAGCAGTCTCGTCAGGGGTCCCTACGAGCAGTACTTC. V and J are TRBV27 and TRBJ2-7; maybe TRBD1 (6 bases). Germline V gives CDR1 MNHEY, CDR2 SMNVEV (reference sequence). The CDR3 runs to 14 residues. Trimming took 5 bases from V and 2 from J, leaving 13 bases between them.

There are many counts of this clonotype. J is TRBJ1-5 and V is TRBV28, with D possibly matching TRBD1 (6 bases). V was shortened by 6 bases and J by 7 bases, with 13 bases between the two germline ends. CDR1 MDHEN and CDR2 SYDVKM come from the germline V gene. CDR3 size: 13 residues. In DNA form, the CDR3 reads TGTGCCAGCAGCCCACAGGGAAGGCAGCCCCAGCATTTT. Translation gives CASSPQGRQPQHF.

This clonotype has only one observation. A much larger clone lies a single base off, so this may be a read error. This rearrangement joins TRBV6-6 to TRBJ2-7, with no clear D. This CDR3 has 15 amino acids. Germline CDR1 is MNHNY and CDR2 is SVGAGI (reference sequence). The DNA for the CDR3 is TGTGCCAGCAGTTACCTGGGGAAGGAGCCCTACGAGCAGCACTTC. The encoded protein is CASSYLGKEPYEQHF.

This clonotype showed up just a few times. An end of the junction differs from the germline gene, which may be a read error. The rearrangement uses TRBV6-1 and TRBJ1-1; 7 bases align to TRBD1. CDR3 length: 15 residues. Germline loops: CDR1 MNHNS, CDR2 SASEGT. The CDR3: CDSSEAGGTNTAAFF. CDR3 bases: TGTGACAGCAGTGAAGCAGGGGGGACGAACACTGCAGCGTTCTTT.

On this clonotype itself: One end of the junction is discordant with germline, which a read error may explain. CDR3 nucleotides: TGTGCCAGAAGCTACCTACGACAGGCGCCGACGACTAGCGCAGATACGCAGTATTTT. This translates into CARSYLRQAPTTSADTQYF. The V and J genes are TRBV7-2 and TRBJ2-3; 8 positions agree with TRBD2. The CDR3 runs 19 residues. From germline, CDR1 is SGHTA and CDR2 FQGNSA.

This clonotype was recorded a few times. A read error may be the cause here, since a much bigger clone is one base away. The chain combines TRBV5-4 with TRBJ1-1, with D hard to call. Looked up from germline, CDR1 is SGHNT and CDR2 is YYREEE (reference sequence). CDR3 length: 13 residues. CDR3 region: CASSLESPGEASF. CDR3 sequence (DNA): TGTGCCAGCAGCTTGGAGTCGCCTGGAGAAGCTTCCTTT.

This chain uses TRBV3-1 with TRBJ1-2; D may be TRBD1 (6 bases). This CDR3 has 14 amino acids. Germline CDR1 reads LGHDT; CDR2 reads YNNKEL (reference sequence). V lost 1 base to trimming and J lost 4 bases, with 10 bases between them. Written as DNA, the CDR3 is TGTGCCAGCAGCCAAGCGGGGGCTTCCTATGGCTACACCTTC. Its protein is CASSQAGASYGYTF.

This clonotype showed up many times. The V gene is TRBV3-1, the J gene TRBJ1-1; 8 bases align to TRBD1. V shed 4 bases, J shed 5 bases, and the junction held 9 bases outside the gene matches. This CDR3 region has 15 residues. Germline loops: CDR1 LGHDT, CDR2 YNNKEL (reference sequence). The DNA of the CDR3 is TGTGCCAGCAGCCTTGGACAGGGTTTTACGACTGAAGCTTTCTTT. This encodes CASSLGQGFTTEAFF.

This clonotype was counted at least ten times. The V call is TRBV20-1, the J call TRBJ2-7, with D tentatively TRBD2 (5 bases). The CDR3 has 14 amino acids. V lost 4 bases, J lost 2 bases, and 15 bases lay in between. The germline V gene encodes CDR1 DFQATT and CDR2 SNEGSKA (reference sequence). DNA of the CDR3: TGCAGTGCTACCGAAGTGAGGGTACCCTACGAGCAGTACTTC. Amino acid sequence: CSATEVRVPYEQYF.

This clonotype was seen many times. The gene calls are TRBV7-9 and TRBJ2-7, with a tentative D call TRBD1 (6 bases). The germline V and J ends were trimmed by 6 bases and 2 bases, with 11 bases remaining between them. The germline CDR1 and CDR2 sequences are SEHNR and FQNEAQ (reference sequence). The CDR3 covers 13 residues. DNA of the CDR3: TGTGCCAGCAGTATGACAGGACCCTACGAGCAGTACTTC. This encodes CASSMTGPYEQYF. Looking up the rest from reference TRBV7-9 and TRBJ2-7 gives the full variable domain: DTGVSQNPRHKITKRGQNVTFRCDPISEHNRLYWYRQTLGQGPEFLTYFQNEAQLEKSRLLSDRFSAERPKGSFSTLEIQRTEQGDSAMYLCASSMTGPYEQYFGPGTRLTVT.

Ten or more counts support this clonotype. The chain has TRBV6-2 or TRBV6-3 and TRBJ2-1, with a tentative D call TRBD1 (5 bases). V lost 1 base and J 3 bases, leaving 13 bases between the germline ends. The CDR3 runs 16 residues. Germline V lookup: CDR1 MNHEY, CDR2 SVGEGT. CDR3 protein: CASSYFIREYYNEQFF. The CDR3 region has the DNA TGTGCCAGCAGTTACTTTATCAGGGAATACTACAATGAGCAGTTCTTC.

The sample holds many counts of this clonotype. The chain links TRBV19 to TRBJ1-5; 11 bases align to TRBD1. Germline-derived CDR1 and CDR2 are LNHDA and SQIVND (reference sequence). The CDR3 spans 15 residues. The junction had 4 bases not matched to a gene; V was cut back by 7 bases and J by 2 bases. CDR3 sequence (DNA): TGTGCCAGTACTGGGACAGGGGGTGGCAATCAGCCCCAGCATTTT. Translated, it gives CASTGTGGGNQPQHF.

This clonotype appeared a single time. This chain joins TRBV29-1 and TRBJ2-6; D may be TRBD1 (5 bases). V lost 4 bases, J lost 0 bases, and 7 bases lay in between. The length of the CDR3 is 14 residues. The germline CDR1 and CDR2 sequences are SQVTM and ANQGSEA. The DNA for the CDR3 is TGCAGCGTTGGTGACAGCTCTGGGGCCAACGTCCTGACTTTC. Translated, it gives CSVGDSSGANVLTF.

For this clonotype: It may be a read error: a sequence one base away is much more abundant. The V call is TRBV12-3 or TRBV12-4, the J call TRBJ2-1; 11 bases line up with TRBD2. CDR3 size: 13 residues. CDR3 DNA: TGTGCCAGCAGGACTAGCGGGGCCAATGAGAAGTTCTTC. It yields the protein CASRTSGANEKFF.

The table lists this clonotype with many counts. This chain links TRBV15 with TRBJ1-5, with TRBD1 identical over 7 bases. V shed 0 bases, J shed 0 bases, and the junction held 2 bases outside the gene matches. The CDR3 is 16 amino acids. Germline-derived CDR1 and CDR2 are LNHNV and YYDKDF (reference sequence). The CDR3 DNA sequence: TGTGCCACCAGCAGAGATCGGACAGGTAGCAATCAGCCCCAGCATTTT. Translated: CATSRDRTGSNQPQHF.

This clonotype has just a few counts. The J gene is TRBJ2-5, the V gene TRBV5-1, with D uncertain. The length of the CDR3 is 15 residues. Germline V lookup: CDR1 SGHRS, CDR2 YFSETQ. V dropped 4 bases and J dropped 1 base, with 14 bases sitting between them. The CDR3 nucleotides are TGCGCCAGCAGCGTTCAACCGACGTTCCAAGAGACCCAGTACTTC. This gives the protein CASSVQPTFQETQYF.

This clonotype was counted a few times. The chain is built from TRBV12-3 or TRBV12-4 and TRBJ1-1; no definite D call. With 2 bases removed from V and 7 bases from J, the gap between germline ends came to 11 bases. The CDR3 covers 13 residues. The CDR3 loop reads CASSLSPAVEAFF. The CDR3 bases are TGTGCCAGCAGTTTAAGCCCAGCGGTTGAAGCTTTCTTT.

This clonotype was seen many times. This sequence joins TRBV4-2 and TRBJ2-3; D call uncertain. The CDR3 extends over 14 amino acids. The V gene lost 1 base and the J gene lost 1 base, with 6 bases spanning the gap. The germline V gene encodes CDR1 LGHNA and CDR2 YNFKEQ. The CDR3 coding sequence is TGTGCCAGCAGCCAAGGGAGAGGCACAGATACGCAGTATTTT. It translates to CASSQGRGTDTQYF.

Details on this clonotype: Just one base apart from a much larger clone, this may be a read error. The gene calls are TRBV12-3 or TRBV12-4 and TRBJ2-1, with D possibly matching TRBD1 (5 bases). The CDR3 is made up of 12 amino acids. Written as DNA, the CDR3 is TGTGCCAGAAGTTTAGGGGTCTTTGAGCAGTTCTTC. Protein: CARSLGVFEQFF.

There are many counts of this clonotype. This chain links TRBV7-2 with TRBJ2-7; 8 positions match TRBD1. CDR1 is SGHTA, CDR2 FQGNSA, per germline. The ends lost 5 bases at V and 0 bases at J; junction bases unmatched: 9. The length of the CDR3 is 16 residues. CDR3 residues: CASSLKWDRFSYEQYF. CDR3 coding DNA: TGTGCCAGCAGCCTAAAGTGGGACAGGTTCTCCTACGAGCAGTACTTC.